These 10 T cell receptor beta chains were sequenced from one sample in a study of vaccination effects on CD4 cells after COVID-19. The assay was immunoSEQ multiplex PCR, and TCRdb's table has in-frame clones only and misses some. The top ten hold 7% to 10% of the sample, which has some 23,000 clones, 76% seen once. Before any sequencing was done, the ViraFEST assay used viral peptide pools to expand antigen-specific CD4+ T cells. Subsequent to 10 days of culture, CD4+ T cells were isolated. Participants completed two doses of the BNT162b2 or mRNA-1273 vaccine. These receptors have no known antigen. The specimen was CD4+ T cells from PBMCs cultured with HCoV-229E spike peptides, collected after COVID-19 vaccination. These receptors all stem from a human donor who received a COVID-19 vaccine.

The rearrangement links TRBV6-5 to TRBJ2-2; no clear D gene. The V end lost 10 bases, the J end lost 0 bases, and 12 bases lay between the germline ends. The CDR3 covers 14 residues. Germline-derived CDR1 and CDR2 are MNHEY and SVGAGI. The CDR3 region has the DNA TGTGCCATCCTTAGGGCGGCGAACACCGGGGAGCTGTTTTTT. Its protein is CAILRAANTGELFF.

The CDR3 is CASSLEGIRTNEKLFF. CDR3 DNA: TGCGCCAGCAGCTTGGAAGGGATCCGAACTAATGAAAAACTGTTTTTT. J is TRBJ1-4 and V is TRBV5-1; D remains ambiguous. Germline V gene sequence: CDR1 SGHRS, CDR2 YFSETQ. This CDR3 has 16 residues. The V end was cut by 0 bases, the J end by 1 base, with 10 bases between.

The V gene is TRBV28, the J gene TRBJ1-4; D gene ambiguous. V lost 3 bases, J lost 0 bases, and 11 bases lay in between. CDR3 length: 16 amino acids. CDR1 MDHEN and CDR2 SYDVKM come from the germline V gene. The CDR3 spells CASSLSWQTTNEKLFF. In DNA, the CDR3 is TGTGCCAGCAGTTTGAGTTGGCAGACAACTAATGAAAAACTGTTTTTT.

The table lists this clone with a few counts. The rearrangement uses TRBV19 and TRBJ1-2; a possible D gene is TRBD1 (5 bases). Germline V CDR1 and CDR2: LNHDA, SQIVND (reference sequence). V shed 3 bases and J shed 3 bases, with 14 bases lying between them. The CDR3 totals 15 residues. CDR3 region: CASSMYSGRDYGYTF. The DNA for the CDR3 is TGTGCCAGTAGTATGTATTCGGGGCGCGACTATGGCTACACCTTC.

The V call is TRBV2, the J call TRBJ2-7; 7 nucleotides line up with TRBD1. Germline V CDR1 and CDR2: SNHLY, FYNNEI. The length of the CDR3 is 12 residues. After removal of 6 bases from V and 10 bases from J, the junction contained 9 bases not matched to a gene. DNA of the CDR3: TGTGCCAGCAGGAGACAAACAGGGGCCCAGTACTTC. It encodes CASRRQTGAQYF.

CDR3 sequence reads: CASPRGAISTDTQYF. The CDR3 DNA follows: TGTGCCAGCCCGCGGGGAGCGATTAGCACAGATACGCAGTATTTT. The chain links TRBV2 to TRBJ2-3, with a possible D match to TRBD2 (6 bases). Germline V gene sequence: CDR1 SNHLY, CDR2 FYNNEI. V dropped 8 bases and J dropped 0 bases, with 15 bases sitting between them. CDR3 length: 15 amino acids. Full variable domain (outside the CDR3, taken from reference TRBV2 and TRBJ2-3): EPEVTQTPSHQVTQMGQEVILRCVPISNHLYFYWYRQILGQKVEFLVSFYNNEISEKSEIFDDQFSVERPDGSNFTLKIRSTKLEDSAMYFCASPRGAISTDTQYFGPGTRLTVL.

The rearrangement links TRBV18 to TRBJ1-5; no reliable D call. V lost 4 bases and J 0 bases, leaving 4 bases between the germline ends. The CDR3 is 13 amino acids. In germline, CDR1 is KGHSH, CDR2 LQKENI. The CDR3 is CASSQGSNQPQHF. CDR3 DNA sequence: TGTGCCAGCTCACAGGGTAGCAATCAGCCCCAGCATTTT. The variable domain in full, completed from reference TRBV18 and TRBJ1-5, reads NAGVMQNPRHLVRRRGQEARLRCSPMKGHSHVYWYRQLPEEGLKFMVYLQKENIIDESGMPKERFSAEFPKEGPSILRIQQVVRGDSAAYFCASSQGSNQPQHFGDGTRLSIL.

With regard to this clone: An end of the junction does not agree with germline; a read error may underlie this. The CDR3 here is CASIEGLQGAYWDTEAFF. The CDR3 DNA sequence: TGTGCCAGCATTGAAGGACTACAGGGGGCCTATTGGGACACTGAAGCTTTCTTT. The chain combines TRBV6-1 with TRBJ1-1; 9 bases line up with TRBD1. Germline V gene data show CDR1 as MNHNS and CDR2 as SASEGT. This CDR3 is built from 18 residues.

The chain employs TRBV27 and TRBJ1-2; the D gene is possibly TRBD1 (5 bases). Germline CDR1 and CDR2: MNHEY and SMNVEV (reference sequence). CDR3 size: 14 residues. The V and J ends lost 5 bases and 9 bases respectively, with 19 bases between them. The CDR3 nucleotides read TGTGCCAGCAGTGATATTTTGGGGGGAAGTCGCTACACCTTC. Its translation: CASSDILGGSRYTF.

The chain uses TRBV7-9 and TRBJ1-2; 7 bases map to TRBD1. Germline assignment: CDR1 SEHNR and CDR2 FQNEAQ (reference sequence). The ends lost 0 bases at V and 3 bases at J; junction bases unmatched: 7. The CDR3 sequence is 16 residues long. The chain's CDR3 is CASSLALNDRDYGYTF. Written as DNA, the CDR3 is TGTGCCAGCAGCTTAGCGCTTAATGACAGGGACTATGGCTACACCTTC.